This TCR beta chain is from a study of blood T cell repertoires in COVID-19 (TCRdb year 2020). General notes on the study: The collaborator samples originated in the United States, Italy and Spain and spanned the acute and convalescent phases of COVID-19. The material from the prospective study consisted of cDNA or gDNA derived from T cells, B-cell-depleted T cells, or PBMCs. The dataset comprised deeply sampled blood TCRbeta repertoires from subjects exposed to, actively infected with, or recovered from COVID-19. The repertoires were made available in a free public database intended to serve as a resource for research on the immune response to SARS-CoV-2. The samples were drawn from the first 160 participants of the ongoing ImmuneRACE study and from about 1,200 subjects provided by 6 global collaborators. Sample metadata almost always included a de-identified subject ID, COVID-19 status, age in years and sex. Where available, HLA class I and class II types were taken from metadata supplied by the sample provider and were not determined by assay-based typing. What the research found in general, with its limitations: How much clinical and demographic metadata was included differed by source and by participant, and the metadata was provided uncurated.

In the prospective study, participants were roughly 18 to 95 years old, resided in about two dozen geographic areas of the United States, and were enrolled through a virtual design. Cohort assignment in the prospective study relied on participant-reported clinical history from a screening survey and a study questionnaire. ImmuneRACE Cohort 3 recovered participants were defined by two consecutive negative NP/OP PCR tests, healthcare professional clearance, or symptom resolution. In the prospective study, whole blood, serum and a nasopharyngeal or oropharyngeal swab were collected from each participant by mobile phlebotomists. Prospective study participants could optionally give additional blood draws and questionnaires over an approximately 2-month period. Before DNA extraction, blood samples from the prospective study were shipped at room temperature or frozen. Details on this clone: The clone's antigen remains unknown. Base qualities were left out, and no much larger clone turns up one base away.

TCRbeta CDR3 regions were amplified from genomic DNA by means of the immunoSEQ Assay, a bias-controlled multiplex PCR. In the source study's methods: The number of nucleated cells in each sample was estimated by amplification of reference gene primers within the assay. To quantify the absolute abundance of each unique TCRbeta CDR3 rearrangement, sequence reads were collapsed and filtered. Productive Simpson clonality was computed per sample as the square root of Simpson's diversity index over productive rearrangements. Drawn from immuneACCESS, this table holds only the in-frame rearrangements with V and J called that TCRdb kept. Clones are partly lost; checked studies trace under half to an unresolved V gene and leave the rest unexplained. The V and J calls and clone size come from that table; D and trimming were worked out from the DNA. The sample table holds more than 400,000 clones, of which roughly 87% were seen once. Together, the top ten hold about 0.6% of the sample.

The CDR3 sequence holds 14 residues, the cysteine and phenylalanine included. Left in the record is the CDR3 DNA by itself, 42 bases read in frame from the first base. The germline V gene yields SGHRS for CDR1 and YFSETQ for CDR2. The trim is 0 bases for V and 3 bases for J, with a gap of 9 bases between the germline ends. The TCR sequence derives from a man between 18 and 29 years old who had recovered from COVID-19. Sequencing was carried out using PBMCs or T cells enriched from blood (not recorded which). The sequence links TRBV5-1 to TRBJ1-1; no D segment can be confidently identified. At the DNA level, the sequence is TGCGCCAGCAGCTTGGAAGTGAGGGACACTGAAGCTTTCTTT. Translated, this gives CASSLEVRDTEAFF.